Each of the 25 T cell receptor beta chains below was sequenced from the same sample in a study of T cell responses to AZD1222 COVID-19 vaccine. Sequencing used immunoSEQ multiplex PCR; TCRdb keeps in-frame clones, though not all of them. The data show approximately 150,000 clones, with roughly 92% seen just once and around 5.4% held by the top ten. The specimen was peripheral blood, collected on day 0 of AZD1222 vaccination. These receptors all come from an adult in good health.

This sequence joins TRBV19 and TRBJ1-1, with D possibly TRBD1 on 6 matching bases. V dropped 4 bases and J dropped 4 bases, with 16 bases sitting between them. Germline V gene sequence: CDR1 LNHDA, CDR2 SQIVND (reference sequence). The length of the CDR3 is 15 residues. The CDR3 loop is CASSTGGGAGTEAFF. The CDR3 DNA reads TGTGCCAGTAGTACCGGCGGGGGCGCAGGCACTGAAGCTTTCTTT.

This clone was seen more than once but under ten times. This sequence joins TRBV30 and TRBJ1-3; D unresolved. CDR1 and CDR2 from the germline V gene are GTSNPN and SVGIG (reference sequence). Deletions cut 0 bases from V and 0 bases from J, with 3 bases between. The CDR3 extends over 13 amino acids. CDR3 residues: CAWSVNSGNTIYF. The CDR3 DNA reads TGTGCCTGGAGTGTAAACTCTGGAAACACCATATATTTT.

The genes are TRBV5-1 and TRBJ1-2, with 8 bases aligning to TRBD1. V lost 4 bases and J lost 4; bases outside the gene matches: 15. Germline V gene sequence: CDR1 SGHRS, CDR2 YFSETQ. This CDR3 contains 17 residues. CDR3 bases: TGCGCCAGCAGCCCCCAGACAGGGGCTACAGTGTCCTATGGCTACACCTTC. It yields the protein CASSPQTGATVSYGYTF.

V gene TRBV19 combines with J gene TRBJ1-1; D unclear. Trimming took off 6 bases at V and 4 bases at J, with 18 bases between the two ends. The CDR3 sequence is 15 residues long. Germline V gene lookup returns CDR1 LNHDA and CDR2 SQIVND (reference sequence). CDR3 DNA sequence: TGTGCCAGTAGGAAGATTGTGGTTTCAGCCACTGAAGCTTTCTTT. Translation: CASRKIVVSATEAFF.

The chain is built from TRBV7-9 and TRBJ2-7, with TRBD2 identical over 7 bases. This CDR3 is built from 16 residues. Germline CDR1 is SEHNR and CDR2 is FQNEAQ (reference sequence). V was pared by 5 bases and J by 9 bases, with 19 bases of the junction left unmatched. The CDR3 loop is CASSDGGSIQLRGQYF. The CDR3 DNA sequence: TGTGCCAGCAGCGACGGGGGGTCTATTCAGTTACGAGGGCAGTACTTC.

V is TRBV18 and J is TRBJ2-7; 7 nucleotides align to TRBD1. Germline V gene lookup returns CDR1 KGHSH and CDR2 LQKENI. The CDR3 runs 13 residues. V gave up 4 bases and J gave up 3 bases; unmatched junction bases: 3. This CDR3 reads CASSHRGFYEQYF. As DNA, the CDR3 is TGTGCCAGCTCACACAGGGGATTCTACGAGCAGTACTTC.

The chain carries TRBV30 and TRBJ1-5; the match to TRBD1 covers 9 bases. CDR1 is GTSNPN and CDR2 is SVGIG in the germline V gene (reference sequence). The CDR3 runs to 15 residues. J gave up 2 bases and V 2 bases, and 4 bases lay outside the gene matches. The CDR3 nucleotides read TGTGCCTGGAGTCCGGGACAGGGAGGCAATCAGCCCCAGCATTTT. This sequence encodes CAWSPGQGGNQPQHF. The whole variable domain, remainder taken from reference TRBV30 and TRBJ1-5, is SQTIHQWPATLVQPVGSPLSLECTVEGTSNPNLYWYRQAAGRGLQLLFYSVGIGQISSEVPQNLSASRPQDRQFILSSKKLLLSDSGFYLCAWSPGQGGNQPQHFGDGTRLSIL.

V and J are TRBV5-1 and TRBJ1-4, with a tentative D call TRBD1 (6 bases). The CDR3 is made up of 15 amino acids. The germline V gene encodes CDR1 SGHRS and CDR2 YFSETQ. V was clipped by 2 bases and J by 8 bases, with 16 bases between them. Written as DNA, the CDR3 is TGCGCCAGCAGCTTTTCCCCAGGGGTGGAAGAAAAACTGTTTTTT. This gives the protein CASSFSPGVEEKLFF.

The V call is TRBV27, the J call TRBJ2-7, with 9 bases aligning to TRBD1. This CDR3 is built from 17 residues. Per germline, CDR1 MNHEY and CDR2 SMNVEV (reference sequence). The V and J ends lost 0 bases and 3 bases, in that order; junction bases with no gene match: 9. Here the CDR3 reads CASSLSSTGTGIYEQYF. Written as DNA, the CDR3 is TGTGCCAGCAGTTTATCCTCGACCGGGACAGGGATCTACGAGCAGTACTTC.

The J gene is TRBJ2-1, the V gene TRBV10-3; no clear D. In germline, CDR1 is ENHRY, CDR2 SYGVKD. The CDR3 covers 11 residues. V lost 1 base and J lost 8, with 3 bases in between. The CDR3 bases are TGTGCCATCAGTGAGTTTGATGAGCAGTTCTTC. Translated, it gives CAISEFDEQFF.

This chain joins TRBV19 and TRBJ1-1; D remains ambiguous. The germline V and J ends were trimmed by 3 bases and 4 bases, with 12 bases remaining between them. Germline-derived CDR1 and CDR2 are LNHDA and SQIVND (reference sequence). CDR3 length: 14 amino acids. CDR3 nucleotides: TGTGCCAGTAGTATGCTCCTACGCGGCACTGAAGCTTTCTTT. This gives the protein CASSMLLRGTEAFF.

V is TRBV21-1 and J is TRBJ1-2; TRBD1 is taken as the D call from the table, unchecked against the DNA. TRBV21-1 is shown as a pseudogene. The CDR3 has 14 amino acids. The CDR3 sequence is CASSLRQLRYGYTF. The DNA of the CDR3 is TGTGCCAGCAGTTTGCGACAGCTCCGCTATGGCTACACCTTC.

V and J are TRBV28 and TRBJ2-1; 7 bases match TRBD2. From germline, CDR1 is MDHEN and CDR2 SYDVKM. V was clipped by 2 bases and J by 6 bases; unmatched bases: 7. The CDR3 contains 15 residues. Here the CDR3 reads CASSLSGTGPNEQFF. CDR3 bases: TGTGCCAGCAGTTTAAGCGGGACGGGACCCAATGAGCAGTTCTTC. Complete variable domain (other parts from reference TRBV28 and TRBJ2-1): DVKVTQSSRYLVKRTGEKVFLECVQDMDHENMFWYRQDPGLGLRLIYFSYDVKMKEKGDIPEGYSVSREKKERFSLILESASTNQTSMYLCASSLSGTGPNEQFFGPGTRLTVL.

Remarks on this clone: This sample includes further DNA sequences coding for the same CDR3. The V gene is TRBV19, the J gene TRBJ1-5, with 10 bases matching TRBD1. The germline CDR1 and CDR2 sequences are LNHDA and SQIVND (reference sequence). CDR3 length equals 14 residues. J gave up 4 bases and V 6 bases, and 3 bases lay outside the gene matches. The CDR3 DNA reads TGTGCCAGTAGCTGGACAGGGGGGAATCAGCCCCAGCATTTT. It specifies CASSWTGGNQPQHF.

V gene TRBV6-1 combines with J gene TRBJ1-1; unclear D gene. V lost 2 bases and J 4 bases, leaving 8 bases between the germline ends. The germline V gene has CDR1 MNHNS and CDR2 SASEGT. The CDR3 spans 13 residues. CDR3 in DNA: TGTGCCAGCAGTGAATCCGGGCGCACTGAAGCTTTCTTT. Translating it yields CASSESGRTEAFF.

V and J are TRBV4-1 and TRBJ2-2; maybe TRBD2 (6 bases). V shed 1 base and J shed 7 bases, with 16 bases lying between them. This CDR3 is 16 amino acids long. CDR1 is MGHRA and CDR2 is YSYEKL in the germline V gene. CDR3 protein: CASSQAMAGSLGELFF. Here the CDR3 DNA reads TGCGCCAGCAGCCAAGCCATGGCGGGGTCTCTCGGGGAGCTGTTTTTT.

The CDR3 DNA is TGCGCCAGCAGCGCGGGGGACAGGGTGGGCACTGAAGCTTTCTTT. Amino acids: CASSAGDRVGTEAFF. This rearrangement joins TRBV5-1 to TRBJ1-1; 9 bases agree with TRBD1. This CDR3 is built from 15 residues. Germline-derived CDR1 and CDR2 are SGHRS and YFSETQ. The V gene end was trimmed by 4 bases and the J gene end by 4 bases; junction bases not matched to a gene: 8.

This clone was seen a few times. The chain joins TRBV4-1 to TRBJ2-2; no reliable D call. The CDR3 is 15 amino acids. Germline loops: CDR1 MGHRA, CDR2 YSYEKL. Trimming took off 1 base at V and 6 bases at J, with 12 bases between the two ends. The CDR3 loop is CASSQVKGSAGELFF. In DNA, the CDR3 is TGCGCCAGCAGCCAAGTAAAAGGGTCGGCCGGGGAGCTGTTTTTT.

The chain employs TRBV7-8 and TRBJ1-1; D gene ambiguous. The germline gives CDR1 SGHVS, CDR2 FQNEAQ. Between the trimmed V and J ends, which lost 5 bases and 0 bases, there was a span of 10 bases. The CDR3 consists of 14 residues. The CDR3, as DNA: TGTGCCAGCAGCCGTCGGGCAATGAACACTGAAGCTTTCTTT. It codes for CASSRRAMNTEAFF.

About this clone itself: A much more abundant neighbour one base away suggests this may be a read error. This same CDR3 is encoded by further DNA sequences in the sample. DNA for the CDR3: TGTGCCAGCAGCCCCGGTTACACCGGGGAGCTGTTTTTT. This gives the protein CASSPGYTGELFF. The V call is TRBV11-3, the J call TRBJ2-2; no definite D call. The CDR3 sequence is 13 residues long. V was pared by 5 bases and J by 3 bases, with 7 bases between. CDR1 is SGHNT, CDR2 YENEEA, per germline.

This clone occurred once. The V call is TRBV12-3 or TRBV12-4, the J call TRBJ2-2; no definite D call. The CDR3 is 13 residues long. V was shortened by 2 bases and J by 10 bases, with 11 bases between the two germline ends. The CDR3 region is CASSLYWPAELFF. The CDR3 bases are TGTGCCAGCAGTTTATATTGGCCGGCGGAGCTGTTTTTT.

This chain links TRBV27 with TRBJ2-6; no clear D gene. The CDR3 extends over 13 amino acids. Germline V gene sequence: CDR1 MNHEY, CDR2 SMNVEV (reference sequence). Trimming removed 8 bases at V and 0 bases at J, with 5 bases between. As DNA, the CDR3 is TGTGCCAGCGCCCTCTCTGGGGCCAACGTCCTGACTTTC. Its protein product is CASALSGANVLTF.

This sequence joins TRBV5-1 and TRBJ1-1; unclear D gene. Germline values: CDR1 SGHRS, CDR2 YFSETQ. Trimming cost V 0 bases and J 5 bases, with 14 bases left between them. There are 15 residues in the CDR3. CDR3 sequence: CASSLGVVGRTEAFF. As DNA, the CDR3 is TGCGCCAGCAGCTTGGGGGTGGTTGGGAGAACTGAAGCTTTCTTT.

The chain links TRBV18 to TRBJ2-7, with D possibly being TRBD1 (6 bases). CDR1 is KGHSH, CDR2 LQKENI, per germline. The germline V and J ends were trimmed by 8 bases and 4 bases, with 18 bases remaining between them. The CDR3 is 14 amino acids. The CDR3, as DNA: TGTGCCAGCGCCCGCCCTGGGACATATTACGAGCAGTACTTC. It encodes CASARPGTYYEQYF.

CDR3 bases: TGCGCCAGCAGCTACGGACAGGGAGGTGAGACCCAGTACTTC. Protein: CASSYGQGGETQYF. This rearrangement joins TRBV5-1 to TRBJ2-5, with 8 bases identical to TRBD1. The germline CDR1 and CDR2 sequences are SGHRS and YFSETQ. The CDR3 loop spans 14 amino acids. After removal of 3 bases from V and 5 bases from J, the junction contained 6 bases not matched to a gene.